The 25 T cell receptor beta chains below were found in one sample sequenced in a study of T cell responses to AZD1222 COVID-19 vaccine. Some clones are missing from TCRdb's copy, which holds only in-frame ones; the method was immunoSEQ multiplex PCR. Of fewer than 200,000 clones in the sample, 70% to 90% were seen once. Sequenced here: peripheral blood, sampled 28 days after the second dose of the MenACWY control vaccine. The receptors derive from an adult who received the MenACWY meningococcal vaccine as a control.

This chain connects TRBV3-1 (or the pseudogene TRBV3-2) to TRBJ2-7, with D possibly matching TRBD1 (6 bases). The CDR3 sequence is 16 residues long. Germline lookup yields CDR1 LGHDT and CDR2 YNNKEL (reference sequence). Trimming removed 1 base at V and 6 bases at J, with 19 bases between. The CDR3 reads CASSQGVLTGSGEQYF. The CDR3, as DNA: TGTGCCAGCAGCCAAGGGGTACTCACAGGGTCAGGCGAGCAGTACTTC.

The rearrangement uses TRBV28 and TRBJ2-7; D is tentatively TRBD1 or TRBD2 (6 bases each). From germline, CDR1 is MDHEN and CDR2 SYDVKM. This CDR3 has 15 residues. V was trimmed by 6 bases and J by 5 bases, leaving 20 bases between them. The CDR3 protein is CASRSGGAGWDEQYF. The CDR3 nucleotides read TGTGCCAGCAGGTCCGGGGGCGCGGGGTGGGACGAGCAGTACTTC.

J is TRBJ1-5 and V is TRBV7-2, with a possible D match to TRBD1 (5 bases). V dropped 3 bases and J dropped 5 bases, with 14 bases sitting between them. This CDR3 is built from 15 residues. In germline, CDR1 is SGHTA, CDR2 FQGNSA. CDR3 residues: CASSLNMGGDQPQHF. CDR3 coding DNA: TGTGCCAGCAGCTTGAATATGGGGGGAGATCAGCCCCAGCATTTT.

The V gene is TRBV3-1 (or the pseudogene TRBV3-2), the J gene TRBJ1-6, with 10 bases fitting TRBD1. CDR1 is LGHDT and CDR2 is YNNKEL in the germline V gene (reference sequence). Trimming at V came to 0 bases and at J to 7 bases, leaving 6 bases not matched to a gene. The CDR3 loop spans 17 amino acids. CDR3 bases: TGTGCCAGCAGCCAAGATCGCGTGACAGGGGGCAATTCACCCCTCCACTTT. It codes for CASSQDRVTGGNSPLHF.

J is TRBJ1-5 and V is TRBV18; 7 bases fit TRBD1. V shed 1 base, J shed 2 bases, and the junction held 5 bases outside the gene matches. This CDR3 has 16 residues. Per the germline V gene, CDR1 is KGHSH and CDR2 is LQKENI. CDR3 residues: CASSPRVGGGNQPQHF. The CDR3 DNA reads as TGTGCCAGCTCACCACGGGTAGGGGGCGGCAATCAGCCCCAGCATTTT.

The chain employs TRBV28 and TRBJ2-2; tentatively, D is TRBD1 or TRBD2 (6 bases each). The CDR3 runs to 17 residues. Germline V gene lookup returns CDR1 MDHEN and CDR2 SYDVKM. Trimming removed 5 bases from V and 4 bases from J, with 20 bases in between. The CDR3 region has the DNA TGTGCCAGCAGTCCGTTGCTGGTCAGGGGAGGCACCGGGGAGCTGTTTTTT. Translating gives CASSPLLVRGGTGELFF.

V and J are TRBV30 and TRBJ1-4, with D uncertain. V lost 4 bases and J lost 7, with 13 bases in between. The CDR3 runs to 13 residues. Germline V lookup: CDR1 GTSNPN, CDR2 SVGIG (reference sequence). This CDR3 is CAWTSLAGEKLFF. The CDR3 coding sequence is TGTGCCTGGACTTCCTTAGCGGGTGAAAAACTGTTTTTT.

The J gene is TRBJ1-2, the V gene TRBV6-5; D gene uncertain. CDR3 length equals 15 residues. Germline CDR1 MNHEY, CDR2 SVGAGI. Trimming stripped 0 bases from V and 7 bases from J, with 15 bases between. CDR3 residues: CASSYSEGRTGGYTF. CDR3 DNA: TGTGCCAGCAGTTACTCAGAGGGTAGGACCGGTGGCTACACCTTC.

The chain links TRBV2 to TRBJ1-2; no clear D gene. The CDR3 length is 13 residues. Germline-derived CDR1 and CDR2 are SNHLY and FYNNEI. V shed 3 bases and J shed 4 bases, with 9 bases lying between them. The CDR3 DNA sequence: TGTGCCAGCAGTGATCTGGGAACCTATGGCTACACCTTC. Protein: CASSDLGTYGYTF.

In its sample, this clone was seen once. The rearrangement links TRBV11-2 to TRBJ1-4; D unresolved. V was shortened by 5 bases and J by 5 bases, with 12 bases between the two germline ends. The CDR3 extends over 14 amino acids. Germline-derived CDR1 and CDR2 are SGHAT and FQNNGV. DNA for the CDR3: TGTGCCAGCAGCCGCACAGCCGGGAATGAAAAACTGTTTTTT. Translation: CASSRTAGNEKLFF.

CDR3 nucleotide sequence: TGTGCCAGCAGTTTTACGGGGGTGCAGTACTTC. Translated, it gives CASSFTGVQYF. V gene TRBV12-3 or TRBV12-4 combines with J gene TRBJ2-7; maybe TRBD2 (6 bases). The ends were cut back, 3 bases at V and 9 bases at J, with 9 bases in the middle. The CDR3 consists of 11 residues.

V usage is TRBV7-8 and J usage is TRBJ1-5; a weak D match, TRBD1 (5 bases). The CDR3 has 15 amino acids. Germline assignment: CDR1 SGHVS and CDR2 FQNEAQ. The ends were cut back, 0 bases at V and 5 bases at J, with 11 bases in the middle. CDR3 amino acids: CASSLATSGDQPQHF. DNA for the CDR3: TGTGCCAGCAGCTTAGCCACATCGGGGGATCAGCCCCAGCATTTT.

This sequence joins TRBV12-3 or TRBV12-4 and TRBJ2-5, with D possibly matching TRBD2 (5 bases). This CDR3 is 13 amino acids long. With 6 bases removed from V and 5 bases from J, the gap between germline ends came to 13 bases. CDR3: CASSTDGGETQYF. CDR3 bases: TGTGCCAGCAGCACGGATGGCGGGGAGACCCAGTACTTC.

The rearrangement links TRBV30 to TRBJ2-2; D is unclear. Germline V gene lookup returns CDR1 GTSNPN and CDR2 SVGIG (reference sequence). This CDR3 is 14 amino acids long. Trimming shortened V by 3 bases and J by 1 base, and 9 bases separated the two germline ends. The CDR3 reads CAWSDWKNTGELFF. The CDR3 DNA is TGTGCCTGGAGCGACTGGAAGAACACCGGGGAGCTGTTTTTT.

The J gene is TRBJ1-1, the V gene TRBV28; D perhaps matches TRBD1 (6 bases). There are 14 residues in the CDR3. V was shortened by 5 bases and J by 9 bases, with 19 bases between the two germline ends. Germline V lookup: CDR1 MDHEN, CDR2 SYDVKM. CDR3 residues: CASSPGGQGTQAFF. Here the CDR3 DNA reads TGTGCCAGCAGTCCGGGGGGGCAGGGAACCCAAGCTTTCTTT.

V and J are TRBV27 and TRBJ2-2, with 7 bases matching TRBD2. J gave up 6 bases and V 3 bases, and 7 bases lay outside the gene matches. In germline, CDR1 is MNHEY, CDR2 SMNVEV (reference sequence). The CDR3 loop spans 15 amino acids. The CDR3 DNA sequence: TGTGCCAGCAGTTTTCTCGCGGGAGTATCCGGGGAGCTGTTTTTT. It specifies CASSFLAGVSGELFF.

The chain links TRBV20-1 to TRBJ2-1; TRBD1 or TRBD2 may be the D gene (6 bases each). The CDR3 loop spans 11 amino acids. Trimming took off 5 bases at V and 7 bases at J, with 9 bases between the two ends. CDR1 is DFQATT, CDR2 SNEGSKA, per germline (reference sequence). CDR3 nucleotide sequence: TGCAGTGCTCTAGGGGGGAATGAGCAGTTCTTC. Encoded protein: CSALGGNEQFF.

This chain links TRBV7-2 with TRBJ2-1; a weak D match, TRBD2 (6 bases). V lost 2 bases and J lost 8, with 13 bases in between. CDR1 is SGHTA and CDR2 is FQGNSA in the germline V gene. There are 14 residues in the CDR3. CDR3 sequence (DNA): TGTGCCAGCAGCTTAACTGGGACTTGGGATGAGCAGTTCTTC. It specifies CASSLTGTWDEQFF.

V and J are TRBV24-1 and TRBJ2-2; D not certain. V was cut by 4 bases and J by 2 bases, with 7 bases left in between. This CDR3 region has 14 residues. The germline gives CDR1 KGHDR, CDR2 SFDVKD. CDR3 region: CATSDHPNTGELFF. In DNA form, the CDR3 reads TGTGCCACCAGTGACCATCCAAACACCGGGGAGCTGTTTTTT.

The chain joins TRBV6-5 to TRBJ2-7; 11 bases are shared with TRBD1. V lost 2 bases to trimming and J lost 5 bases; unmatched junction nucleotides: 8. Germline loops: CDR1 MNHEY, CDR2 SVGAGI. CDR3 length: 16 residues. CDR3 bases: TGTGCCAGCAGTTACGAGGACAGGGGGCGCTTAAACGAGCAGTACTTC. It translates to CASSYEDRGRLNEQYF.

The chain recombines TRBV7-3 with TRBJ1-4; a weak D match, TRBD1 (5 bases). The CDR3 sequence is 15 residues long. Trimming cost V 3 bases and J 2 bases, with 10 bases left between them. CDR1 SGHTA and CDR2 FQGTGA come from the germline V gene. CDR3 protein: CASSFTGGTNEKLFF. The CDR3 nucleotides read TGTGCCAGCAGCTTTACAGGCGGTACTAATGAAAAACTGTTTTTT.

The chain is built from TRBV19 and TRBJ1-1; D is ambiguous. Trimming removed 3 bases at V and 4 bases at J, with 12 bases between. The CDR3 consists of 14 residues. Germline CDR1 is LNHDA and CDR2 is SQIVND (reference sequence). This chain's CDR3 is CASSITRLGTEAFF. CDR3 coding DNA: TGTGCCAGTAGTATCACCAGACTGGGCACTGAAGCTTTCTTT. The variable domain in full, with the rest retrieved from reference TRBV19 and TRBJ1-1, is DGGITQSPKYLFRKEGQNVTLSCEQNLNHDAMYWYRQDPGQGLRLIYYSQIVNDFQKGDIAEGYSVSREKKESFPLTVTSAQKNPTAFYLCASSITRLGTEAFFGQGTRLTVV.

The rearrangement joins TRBV11-2 to TRBJ2-1; TRBD1 aligns across 9 bases. The length of the CDR3 is 14 residues. The ends lost 5 bases at V and 6 bases at J; junction bases unmatched: 5. The germline V gene encodes CDR1 SGHAT and CDR2 FQNNGV. CDR3 nucleotide sequence: TGTGCCAGCAGCCCAGTGACAGGGGGCAATGAGCAGTTCTTC. This codes for CASSPVTGGNEQFF.

This clone is a singleton in its sample. The chain recombines TRBV27 with TRBJ2-1; D gene uncertain. Per germline, CDR1 MNHEY and CDR2 SMNVEV (reference sequence). The CDR3 sequence is 14 residues long. Trimming stripped 2 bases from V and 10 bases from J, with 15 bases between. DNA of the CDR3: TGTGCCAGCAGTTTAGAGTTGGCCCCTAGGGAGCAGTTCTTC. This encodes CASSLELAPREQFF.

The V and J genes are TRBV28 and TRBJ1-1; possible D gene TRBD1, 6 bases. The ends were cut back, 8 bases at V and 1 base at J, with 11 bases in the middle. The CDR3 length is 13 residues. CDR1 and CDR2 (germline): MDHEN, SYDVKM. CDR3 sequence (DNA): TGTGCCAGCTGTGGGACAAGGAACACTGAAGCTTTCTTT. It codes for CASCGTRNTEAFF. Together with reference TRBV28 and TRBJ1-1, the CDR3 gives the full variable domain: DVKVTQSSRYLVKRTGEKVFLECVQDMDHENMFWYRQDPGLGLRLIYFSYDVKMKEKGDIPEGYSVSREKKERFSLILESASTNQTSMYLCASCGTRNTEAFFGQGTRLTVV.